These T cell receptor beta chains were read from a single sample in a study of blood T cell repertoires in COVID-19. Assay used: immunoSEQ multiplex PCR; TCRdb lists only in-frame clones, some missing. This sample yields some 300,000 clones, of which roughly 84% are seen a single time; about 0.93% belongs to the top ten. The sequenced sample consisted of PBMCs or T cells enriched from blood (not recorded which). The origin of the receptors is a woman in her 30s who had recovered from COVID-19. The CDR3 runs from the conserved cysteine through the conserved F or W. A D gene is named only where the DNA matches it firmly. Only part of the rows carry a size: once, few, many, or a class if the clone is expanded.

cdr3_nt cdr3_aa j_call clone_size d_call v_call
TGTGCCAGCAGCGAGCAGGGACAAATGAACACTGAAGCTTTCTTT CASSEQGQMNTEAFF TRBJ1-1 few . TRBV9
TGTGCCACCAGCGGCACAGGAACCACTGAAGCTTTCTTT CATSGTGTTEAFF TRBJ1-1 . . TRBV15
TGTGCCAGCAGCTCCAGGGGCGCTCTGAACACTGAAGCTTTCTTT CASSSRGALNTEAFF TRBJ1-1 . . TRBV11-2
TGTGCCAGCAGCTTTTACGGGACTAGCACAGATACGCAGTATTTT CASSFYGTSTDTQYF TRBJ2-3 . . TRBV5-6
TGTGCCAGCAGTTATAACACCGGGACAGGGTTAAATGAGCAGTTCTTC CASSYNTGTGLNEQFF TRBJ2-1 . TRBD1 TRBV27
TGTGCCAGCAGTTTCTGGACAGGGGGGTCACCCCTCCACTTT CASSFWTGGSPLHF TRBJ1-6 . TRBD1 TRBV28
TGTGCCAGCAGCCGTTTCAGAGATACGCAGTATTTT CASSRFRDTQYF TRBJ2-3 . . TRBV7-2
TGTGCCTCAGGCGTAATGAACTACGAGCAGTACTTC CASGVMNYEQYF TRBJ2-7 . . TRBV2
TGTGCCAGCAGTTCCACCTTTTCAGGCCCCTACGAGCAGTACTTC CASSSTFSGPYEQYF TRBJ2-7 . . TRBV27
TGTGCCAGCAGTTACGGGACAGGGGCCTACGAGCAGTACTTC CASSYGTGAYEQYF TRBJ2-7 . TRBD1 TRBV6-5